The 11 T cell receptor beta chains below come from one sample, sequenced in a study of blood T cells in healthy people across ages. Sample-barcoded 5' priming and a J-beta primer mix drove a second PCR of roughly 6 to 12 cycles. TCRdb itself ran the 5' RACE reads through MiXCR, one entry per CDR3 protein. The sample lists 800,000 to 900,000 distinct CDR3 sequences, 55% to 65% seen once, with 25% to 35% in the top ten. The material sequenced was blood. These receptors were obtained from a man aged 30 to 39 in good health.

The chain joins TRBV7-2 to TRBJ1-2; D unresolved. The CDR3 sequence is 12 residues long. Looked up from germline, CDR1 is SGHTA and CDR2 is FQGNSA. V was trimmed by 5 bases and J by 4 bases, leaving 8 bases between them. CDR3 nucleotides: TGTGCCAGCAGCCCCCGCAGCTATGGCTACACCTTC. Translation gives CASSPRSYGYTF.

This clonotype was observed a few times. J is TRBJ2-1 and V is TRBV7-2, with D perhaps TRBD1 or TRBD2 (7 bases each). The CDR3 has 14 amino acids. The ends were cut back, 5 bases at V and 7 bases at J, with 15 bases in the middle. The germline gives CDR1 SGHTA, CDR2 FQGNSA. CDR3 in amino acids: CASSPGGTANEQFF. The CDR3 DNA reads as TGTGCCAGCAGCCCCGGGGGGACAGCGAATGAGCAGTTCTTC.

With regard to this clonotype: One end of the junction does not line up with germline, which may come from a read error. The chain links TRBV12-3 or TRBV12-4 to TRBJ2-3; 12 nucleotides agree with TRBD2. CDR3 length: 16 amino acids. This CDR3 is CACSRTSGMGTDTQYF. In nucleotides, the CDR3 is TGTGCCTGCAGTCGGACTAGCGGGATGGGGACAGATACGCAGTATTTT.

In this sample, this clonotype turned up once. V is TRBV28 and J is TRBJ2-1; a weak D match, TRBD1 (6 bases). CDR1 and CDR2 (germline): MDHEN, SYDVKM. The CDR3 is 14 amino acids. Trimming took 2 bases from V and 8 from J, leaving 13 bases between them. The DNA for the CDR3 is TGTGCCAGCAGTTTAGCCCAGGGGAAGGATGAGCAGTTCTTC. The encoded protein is CASSLAQGKDEQFF.

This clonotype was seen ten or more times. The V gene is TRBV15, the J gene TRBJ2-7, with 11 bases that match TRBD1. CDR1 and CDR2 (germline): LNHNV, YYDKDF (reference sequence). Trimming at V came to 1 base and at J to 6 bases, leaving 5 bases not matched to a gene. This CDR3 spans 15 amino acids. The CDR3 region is CATSRGGQGAGEQYF. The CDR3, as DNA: TGTGCCACCAGCAGAGGTGGACAGGGGGCTGGCGAGCAGTACTTC.

For the CDR3, the DNA is TGCGCCAGCAGCCAGTGGACAGGGTTCGATGGCTACACCTTC. It specifies CASSQWTGFDGYTF. V usage is TRBV4-3 and J usage is TRBJ1-2, with 8 bases aligning to TRBD1. The CDR3 loop spans 14 amino acids. The J segment lost 6 bases and the V segment lost 3 bases, leaving 6 bases of the junction unmatched. Germline V CDR1 and CDR2: LGHNA, YSLEER.

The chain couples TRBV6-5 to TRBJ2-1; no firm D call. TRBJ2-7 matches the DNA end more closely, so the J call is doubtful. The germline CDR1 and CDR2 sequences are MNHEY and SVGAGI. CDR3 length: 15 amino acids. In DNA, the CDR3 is TGTGCCAGCAGTTCTGGTTCAAGCTCCTACAATGAGCAGTACTTC. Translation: CASSSGSSSYNEQYF.

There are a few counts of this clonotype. CDR3 coding DNA: TGTGCCAGCAGCTTAGTGACAGGGACCGGCTATTCACCCCTCCACTTT. Its protein is CASSLVTGTGYSPLHF. J is TRBJ1-6 and V is TRBV7-2, with 7 positions matching TRBD1. Per the germline V gene, CDR1 is SGHTA and CDR2 is FQGNSA. CDR3 length: 16 amino acids. Losses at the gene ends were 1 base for V and 8 bases for J; bases not matched to a gene: 8.

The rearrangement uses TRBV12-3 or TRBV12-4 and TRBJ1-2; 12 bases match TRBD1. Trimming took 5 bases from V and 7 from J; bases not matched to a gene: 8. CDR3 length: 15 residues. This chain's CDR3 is CASSTGQGAKGGYTF. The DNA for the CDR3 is TGTGCCAGCAGTACGGGACAGGGGGCAAAGGGTGGCTACACCTTC.

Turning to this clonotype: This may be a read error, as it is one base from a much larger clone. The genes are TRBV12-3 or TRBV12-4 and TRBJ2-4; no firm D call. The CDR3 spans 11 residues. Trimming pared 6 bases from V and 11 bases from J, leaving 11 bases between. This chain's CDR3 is CASSLTSVQYF. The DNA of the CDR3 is TGTGCCAGCAGCCTGACCAGCGTTCAGTACTTC.

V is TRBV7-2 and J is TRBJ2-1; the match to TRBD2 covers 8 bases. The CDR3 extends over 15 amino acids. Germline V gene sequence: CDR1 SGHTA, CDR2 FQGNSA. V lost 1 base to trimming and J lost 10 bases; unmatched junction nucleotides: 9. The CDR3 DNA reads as TGTGCCAGCAGCTTAGGGTTTAGCGGGACCAGGGAGCAGTTCTTC. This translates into CASSLGFSGTREQFF.